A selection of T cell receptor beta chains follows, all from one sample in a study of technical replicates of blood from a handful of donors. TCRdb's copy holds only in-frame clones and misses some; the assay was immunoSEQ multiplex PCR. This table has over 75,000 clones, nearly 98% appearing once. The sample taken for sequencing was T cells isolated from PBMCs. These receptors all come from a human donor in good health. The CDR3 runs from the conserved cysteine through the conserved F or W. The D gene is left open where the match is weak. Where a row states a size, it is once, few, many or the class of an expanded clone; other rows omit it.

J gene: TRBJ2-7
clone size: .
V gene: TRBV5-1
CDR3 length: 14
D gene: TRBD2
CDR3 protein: CASSLTSGSIEQYF
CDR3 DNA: TGCGCCAGCAGCTTGACTAGCGGGAGTATCGAGCAGTACTTC

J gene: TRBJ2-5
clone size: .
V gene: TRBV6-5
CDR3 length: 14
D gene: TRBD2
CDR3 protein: CASSPGLARETQYF
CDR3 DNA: TGTGCCAGCAGCCCGGGACTAGCGAGAGAGACCCAGTACTTC

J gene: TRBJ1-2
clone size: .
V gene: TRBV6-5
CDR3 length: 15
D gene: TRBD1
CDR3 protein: CASSYSSGTGYGYTF
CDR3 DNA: TGTGCCAGCAGTTACTCTTCCGGGACAGGCTATGGCTACACCTTC

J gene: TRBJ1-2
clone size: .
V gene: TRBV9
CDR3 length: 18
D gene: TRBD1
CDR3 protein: CASSVGRDREALLDGYTF
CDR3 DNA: TGTGCCAGCAGCGTAGGACGGGACAGGGAAGCCCTACTCGACGGCTACACCTTC

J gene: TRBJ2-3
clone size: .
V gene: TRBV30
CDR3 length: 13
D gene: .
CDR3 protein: CAWEAVGGDTQYF
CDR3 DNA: TGTGCCTGGGAGGCCGTAGGGGGAGATACGCAGTATTTT

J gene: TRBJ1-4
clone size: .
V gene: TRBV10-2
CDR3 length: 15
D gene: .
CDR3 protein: CASSVARGGGEKLFF
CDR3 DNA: TGCGCCAGCAGTGTGGCCAGAGGGGGAGGGGAAAAACTGTTTTTT

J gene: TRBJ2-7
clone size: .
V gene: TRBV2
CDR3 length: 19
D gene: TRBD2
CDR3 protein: CASSTSDITSGGWTYEQYF
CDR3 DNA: TGTGCCAGCAGTACTTCCGATATCACTAGCGGGGGTTGGACCTACGAGCAGTACTTC

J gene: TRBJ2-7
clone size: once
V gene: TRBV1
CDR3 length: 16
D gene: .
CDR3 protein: CTSSQDTPAGVDEQYF
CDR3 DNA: TGCACCAGCAGCCAAGATACGCCAGCGGGAGTGGACGAGCAGTACTTC

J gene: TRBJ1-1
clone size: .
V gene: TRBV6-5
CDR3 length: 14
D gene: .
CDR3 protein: CASSSNREWTEAFF
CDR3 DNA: TGTGCCAGCAGTTCTAACAGGGAATGGACTGAAGCTTTCTTT

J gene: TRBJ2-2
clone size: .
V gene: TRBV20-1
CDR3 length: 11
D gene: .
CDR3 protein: CSARVVGELFF
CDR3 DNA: TGCAGTGCTAGAGTAGTCGGGGAGCTGTTTTTT

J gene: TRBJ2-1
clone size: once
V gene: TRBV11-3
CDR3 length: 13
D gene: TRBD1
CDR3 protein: CATKTGIHNEQFF
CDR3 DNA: TGTGCCACCAAGACAGGGATCCACAATGAGCAGTTCTTC

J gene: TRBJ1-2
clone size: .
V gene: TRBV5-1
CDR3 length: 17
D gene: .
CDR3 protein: CASSLGPMGVYNYGYTF
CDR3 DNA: TGCGCCAGCAGCCTTGGGCCCATGGGAGTCTATAACTATGGCTACACCTTC

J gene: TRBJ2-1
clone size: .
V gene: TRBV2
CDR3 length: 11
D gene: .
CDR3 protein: CASNRRNEQFF
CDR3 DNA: TGTGCCAGCAATCGGCGGAATGAGCAGTTCTTC

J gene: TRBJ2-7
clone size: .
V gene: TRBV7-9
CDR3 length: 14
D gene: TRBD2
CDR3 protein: CASIPGLASGEQYF
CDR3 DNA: TGTGCCAGTATACCGGGACTAGCGTCGGGGGAGCAGTACTTC

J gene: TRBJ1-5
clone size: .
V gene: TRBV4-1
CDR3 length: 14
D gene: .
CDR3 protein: CASSPQGGDQPQHF
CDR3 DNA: TGCGCCAGCAGCCCCCAGGGTGGAGATCAGCCCCAGCATTTT

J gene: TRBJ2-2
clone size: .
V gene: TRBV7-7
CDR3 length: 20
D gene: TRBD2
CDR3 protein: CASSLVRTSGRGERTGELFF
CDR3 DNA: TGTGCTAGCAGCTTAGTTCGGACTAGCGGGAGAGGGGAAAGGACCGGGGAGCTGTTTTTT

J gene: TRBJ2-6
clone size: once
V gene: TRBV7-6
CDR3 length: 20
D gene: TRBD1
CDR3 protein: CASSPLFPGTEYSGANVLTF
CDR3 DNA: TGTGCCAGCAGCCCCCTATTTCCCGGGACAGAATACTCTGGGGCCAACGTCCTGACTTTC

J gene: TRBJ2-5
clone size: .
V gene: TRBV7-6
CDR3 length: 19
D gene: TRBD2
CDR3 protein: CASSFLALGEGGSVETQYF
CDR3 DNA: TGTGCCAGCAGCTTCCTAGCTCTGGGGGAGGGCGGCTCTGTAGAGACCCAGTACTTC

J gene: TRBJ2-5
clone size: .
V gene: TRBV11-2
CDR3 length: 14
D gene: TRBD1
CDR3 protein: CASSSGQGRATQYF
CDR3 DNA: TGTGCCAGCAGCTCGGGACAGGGGAGGGCGACCCAGTACTTC

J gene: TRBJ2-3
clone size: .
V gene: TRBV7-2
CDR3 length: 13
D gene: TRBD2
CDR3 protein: CASKAGDTDTQYF
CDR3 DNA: TGTGCCAGCAAAGCGGGAGACACAGATACGCAGTATTTT

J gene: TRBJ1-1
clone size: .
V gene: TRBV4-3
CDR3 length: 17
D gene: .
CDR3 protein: CASSQDLIGHTNTEAFF
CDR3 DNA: TGCGCCAGCAGCCAAGATCTTATCGGACACACCAACACTGAAGCTTTCTTT

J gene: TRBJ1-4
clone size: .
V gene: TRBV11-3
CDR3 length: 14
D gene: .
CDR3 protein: CASSLGRLTGKLFF
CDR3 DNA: TGTGCCAGCAGCTTAGGCCGCCTGACGGGAAAACTGTTTTTT

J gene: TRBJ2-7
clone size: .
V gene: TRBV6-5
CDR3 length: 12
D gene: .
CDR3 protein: CASSQTGQEQYF
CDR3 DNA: TGTGCCAGCAGCCAAACAGGGCAGGAGCAGTACTTC

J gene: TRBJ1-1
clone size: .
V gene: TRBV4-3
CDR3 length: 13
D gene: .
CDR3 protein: CASRYNENTEAFF
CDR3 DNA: TGCGCCAGCAGGTACAATGAGAACACTGAAGCTTTCTTT

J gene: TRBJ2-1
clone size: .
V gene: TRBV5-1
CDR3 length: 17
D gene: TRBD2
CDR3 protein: CATSRLAGGPERNEQFF
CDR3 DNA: TGCGCCACTTCGAGACTAGCGGGAGGGCCAGAGAGAAATGAGCAGTTCTTC

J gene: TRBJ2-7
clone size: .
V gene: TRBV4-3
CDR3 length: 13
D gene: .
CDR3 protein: CASSPGSWYEQYF
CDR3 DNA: TGCGCCAGCAGCCCGGGTAGTTGGTACGAGCAGTACTTC

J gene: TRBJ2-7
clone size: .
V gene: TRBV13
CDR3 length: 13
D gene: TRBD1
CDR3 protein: CASSSTTGDEQYF
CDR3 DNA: TGTGCCAGCAGCTCGACGACAGGGGACGAGCAGTACTTC

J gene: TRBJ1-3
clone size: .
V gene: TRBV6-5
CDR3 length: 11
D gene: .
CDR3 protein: CASSYADTIYF
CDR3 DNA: TGTGCCAGCAGTTACGCGGACACCATATATTTT

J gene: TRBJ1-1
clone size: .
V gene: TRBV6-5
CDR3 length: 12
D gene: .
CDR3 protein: CASTGVGAEAFF
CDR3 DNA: TGTGCCAGCACAGGGGTGGGAGCTGAAGCTTTCTTT

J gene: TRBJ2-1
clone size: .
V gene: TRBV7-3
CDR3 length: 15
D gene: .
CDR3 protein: CASSSQGGPYNEQFF
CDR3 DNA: TGTGCCAGCAGCAGCCAGGGAGGACCCTACAATGAGCAGTTCTTC

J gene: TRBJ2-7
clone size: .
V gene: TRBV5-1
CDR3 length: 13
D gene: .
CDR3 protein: CASSLDRVGEQYF
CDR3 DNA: TGCGCCAGCAGCTTGGACAGGGTTGGCGAGCAGTACTTC

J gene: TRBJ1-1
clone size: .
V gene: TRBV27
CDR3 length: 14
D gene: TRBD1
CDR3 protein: CASSFTGGNTEAFF
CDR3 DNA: TGTGCCAGCAGTTTTACAGGGGGGAACACTGAAGCTTTCTTT

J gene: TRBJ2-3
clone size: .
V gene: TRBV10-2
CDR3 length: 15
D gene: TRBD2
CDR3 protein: CASSEGSGSVNTQYF
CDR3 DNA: TGCGCCAGCAGTGAGGGAAGCGGGAGCGTGAATACGCAGTATTTT

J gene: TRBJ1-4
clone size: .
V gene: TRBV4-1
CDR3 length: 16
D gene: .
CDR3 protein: CASSQDARATNEKLFF
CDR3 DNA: TGCGCCAGCAGCCAAGATGCGCGAGCAACTAATGAAAAACTGTTTTTT

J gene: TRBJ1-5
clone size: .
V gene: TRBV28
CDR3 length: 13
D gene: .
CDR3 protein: CASSPLYNQPQHF
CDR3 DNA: TGTGCCAGCAGTCCTTTATACAATCAGCCCCAGCATTTT

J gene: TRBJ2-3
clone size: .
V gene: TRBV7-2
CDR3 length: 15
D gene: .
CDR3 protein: CASRGRRASTDTQYF
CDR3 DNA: TGTGCCAGCAGGGGGAGGAGGGCTAGCACAGATACGCAGTATTTT

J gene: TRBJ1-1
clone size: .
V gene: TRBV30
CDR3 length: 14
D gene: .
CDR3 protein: CAWTKTVMNTEAFF
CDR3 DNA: TGTGCCTGGACCAAAACAGTTATGAACACTGAAGCTTTCTTT

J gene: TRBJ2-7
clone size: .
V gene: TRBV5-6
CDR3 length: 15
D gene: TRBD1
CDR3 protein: CASSSGDRGFYEQYF
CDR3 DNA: TGTGCCAGCAGCTCGGGAGACAGGGGGTTCTACGAGCAGTACTTC

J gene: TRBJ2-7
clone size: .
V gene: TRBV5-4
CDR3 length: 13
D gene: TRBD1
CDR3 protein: CASLRDRPYEQYF
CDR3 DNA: TGTGCCAGCCTCCGGGACAGGCCCTACGAGCAGTACTTC

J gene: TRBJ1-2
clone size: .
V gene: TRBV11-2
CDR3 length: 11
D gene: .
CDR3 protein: CASSPSFGYTF
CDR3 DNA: TGTGCCAGCAGCCCGAGTTTTGGCTACACCTTC

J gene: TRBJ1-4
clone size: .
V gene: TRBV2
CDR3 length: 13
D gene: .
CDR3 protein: CASTEQINEKLFF
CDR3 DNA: TGTGCCAGCACCGAACAGATTAATGAAAAACTGTTTTTT

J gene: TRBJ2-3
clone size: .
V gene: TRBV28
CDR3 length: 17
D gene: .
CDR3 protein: CASSFVQWGTSTDTQYF
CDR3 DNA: TGTGCCAGCAGTTTTGTACAGTGGGGGACTAGCACAGATACGCAGTATTTT

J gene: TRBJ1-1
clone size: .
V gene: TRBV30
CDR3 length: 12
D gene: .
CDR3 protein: CAWSAGRGWAFF
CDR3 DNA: TGTGCCTGGAGCGCAGGCAGGGGTTGGGCTTTCTTT

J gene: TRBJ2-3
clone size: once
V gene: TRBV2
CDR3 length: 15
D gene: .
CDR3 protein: CASHRNGGSTDTQYF
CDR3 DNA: TGTGCCAGCCATAGGAACGGGGGAAGCACAGATACGCAGTATTTT

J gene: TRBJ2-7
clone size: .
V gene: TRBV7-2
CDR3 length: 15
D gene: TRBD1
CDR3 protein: CASSFGRTGAYEQYF
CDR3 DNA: TGTGCCAGCAGCTTTGGCAGGACAGGGGCCTACGAGCAGTACTTC

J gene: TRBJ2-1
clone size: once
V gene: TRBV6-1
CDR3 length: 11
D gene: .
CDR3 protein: CASTDPPGEFF
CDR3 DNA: TGTGCCAGCACGGACCCCCCGGGGGAGTTCTTC

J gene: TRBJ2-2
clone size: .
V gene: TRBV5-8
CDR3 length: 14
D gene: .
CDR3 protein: CASSSDTSTGELFF
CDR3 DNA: TGTGCCAGCAGCTCTGATACTAGTACCGGGGAGCTGTTTTTT

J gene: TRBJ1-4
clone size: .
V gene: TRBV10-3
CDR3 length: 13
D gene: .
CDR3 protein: CAIKREGGEKLFF
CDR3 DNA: TGTGCCATAAAGAGGGAAGGTGGAGAAAAACTGTTTTTT

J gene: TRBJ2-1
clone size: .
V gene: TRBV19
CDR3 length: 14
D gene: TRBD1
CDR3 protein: CASSRDRVFDEQFF
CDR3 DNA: TGTGCCAGTAGTCGGGACAGGGTCTTCGATGAGCAGTTCTTC

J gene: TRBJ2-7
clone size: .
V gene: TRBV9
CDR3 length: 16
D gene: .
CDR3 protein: CASSPRESWNPYEQYF
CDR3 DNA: TGTGCCAGCAGCCCTCGGGAAAGTTGGAACCCCTACGAGCAGTACTTC

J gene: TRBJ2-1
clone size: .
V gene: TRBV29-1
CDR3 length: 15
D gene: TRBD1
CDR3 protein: CSVAVGGLPSNEQFF
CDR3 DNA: TGCAGCGTTGCTGTAGGGGGCTTACCGTCGAATGAGCAGTTCTTC

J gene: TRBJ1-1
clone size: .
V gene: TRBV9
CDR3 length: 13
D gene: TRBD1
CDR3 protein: CASSPTGVTEAFF
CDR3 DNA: TGTGCCAGCAGCCCGACAGGGGTTACTGAAGCTTTCTTT

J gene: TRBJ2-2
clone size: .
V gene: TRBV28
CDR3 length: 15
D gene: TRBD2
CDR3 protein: CASSISGSNTGELFF
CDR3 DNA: TGTGCCAGCAGTATTAGCGGGTCGAACACCGGGGAGCTGTTTTTT

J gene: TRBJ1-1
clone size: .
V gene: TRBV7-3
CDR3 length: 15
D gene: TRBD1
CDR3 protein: CASSLLGQGNTEAFF
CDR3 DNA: TGTGCCAGCAGCTTATTGGGACAGGGGAACACTGAAGCTTTCTTT